This T cell receptor beta chain was captured in a study of early T cells in non-severe SARS-CoV-2 infection. Study-level information: Bulk RNA from unsorted whole blood was sequenced; chains were unpaired.

With respect to this clonotype: Its antigen is unknown.

V lost 8 bases and J lost 5, with 16 bases in between. The germline CDR1 and CDR2 sequences are MDHEN and SYDVKM. This CDR3 has 13 residues. Findings of the study overall: Anti-spike CD8 responses were favored in VDJdb matching, and private and CD4 specificities were missed.

Attachment of unique molecular identifiers to individual cDNA molecules was performed. TCRdb recomputed calls from the 5' RACE reads with MiXCR, one row per CDR3 protein. Of about 80,000 distinct CDR3 sequences listed, approximately 5% were seen once; the top ten hold roughly 6.6%. The genes are TRBV28 and TRBJ2-7; possible D gene TRBD1, 5 bases. The clonotype comes from an adult who was a healthcare worker with PCR-confirmed SARS-CoV-2 infection or an uninfected control (not recorded which). The source material was whole blood, sampled at baseline. The chain's CDR3 is CASGAPYRNEQYF. The CDR3 region has the DNA TGTGCCAGCGGAGCCCCATACAGGAACGAGCAGTACTTC. Drawing the rest from reference TRBV28 and TRBJ2-7, the complete variable domain is DVKVTQSSRYLVKRTGEKVFLECVQDMDHENMFWYRQDPGLGLRLIYFSYDVKMKEKGDIPEGYSVSREKKERFSLILESASTNQTSMYLCASGAPYRNEQYFGPGTRLTVT.